A selection of T cell receptor beta chains follows, all from one sample in a study of shared clonotypes between healthy human individuals. Clones were sequenced by immunoSEQ multiplex PCR, and TCRdb holds only the in-frame ones, with some missing. This repertoire shows approximately 650,000 clones, about 95% found once; its top ten account for over 0.09%. Material: naive CD8+ T cells sorted from blood. Source of these receptors: a woman aged 25 to 39 in good health. Both conserved end residues are part of each CDR3. A D gene is named only where the DNA matches it firmly. Size is omitted from some rows. Given values are once, few, many or a class for expanded clones.

CDR3aa	CDR3nt	v_gene	d_gene	abundance	j_gene
CASSQPTSGRDIQYF	TGCGCCAGCAGCCAACCGACTAGCGGGAGGGACATTCAGTACTTC	TRBV4-1	TRBD2	-	TRBJ2-4
CASSVFDGNYGYTF	TGTGCCAGCAGCGTGTTTGACGGAAACTATGGCTACACCTTC	TRBV9	-	-	TRBJ1-2
CSVVPYSVMNTEAFF	TGCAGCGTTGTTCCTTACAGCGTCATGAACACTGAAGCTTTCTTT	TRBV29-1	-	-	TRBJ1-1
CASSPAPGQGFYEQYF	TGTGCCAGCAGCCCTGCTCCGGGACAGGGCTTCTACGAGCAGTACTTC	TRBV7-6	TRBD1	-	TRBJ2-7
CAISESQGYGYTF	TGTGCCATCAGTGAGTCGCAGGGGTATGGCTACACCTTC	TRBV10-3	-	-	TRBJ1-2
CASSWGGDTQYF	TGTGCCAGCAGTTGGGGTGGAGATACGCAGTATTTT	TRBV27	-	once	TRBJ2-3
CSAKTGAAVGLTLEKLFF	TGCAGCGCCAAAACAGGGGCGGCGGTCGGGTTGACATTAGAAAAACTGTTTTTT	TRBV29-1	TRBD1	-	TRBJ1-4
CASSHNPLTDPYEQYF	TGTGCCAGCAGCCACAACCCTCTTACGGACCCCTACGAGCAGTACTTC	TRBV4-2	-	-	TRBJ2-7
CASSLSPDSLYEQYF	TGTGCCAGCAGTTTATCCCCGGACAGTTTGTACGAGCAGTACTTC	TRBV28	-	-	TRBJ2-7
CSVGKGNTYEQYF	TGCAGCGTTGGCAAGGGGAACACCTACGAGCAGTACTTC	TRBV29-1	-	-	TRBJ2-7
CASSLAYGTAYEQYF	TGTGCCAGCAGCTTGGCGTACGGGACGGCCTACGAGCAGTACTTC	TRBV5-4	-	-	TRBJ2-7
CASSQGTSGTDTQYF	TGTGCCAGCAGCCAGGGGACTAGCGGCACAGATACGCAGTATTTT	TRBV11-2	TRBD2	-	TRBJ2-3
CASSSLAGNEQFF	TGTGCCAGCAGCTCCTTAGCGGGGAATGAGCAGTTCTTC	TRBV7-9	TRBD2	-	TRBJ2-1
CASSDRGGTYEQYF	TGTGCCAGCAGTGATCGAGGGGGAACCTACGAGCAGTACTTC	TRBV25-1	-	-	TRBJ2-7
CASSGDSIPGANYGYTF	TGTGCCAGCAGCGGCGATTCCATACCGGGGGCTAACTATGGCTACACCTTC	TRBV9	-	-	TRBJ1-2